A single sample gave rise to the 26 T cell receptor delta chains below, sequenced in a study of fetal and pediatric gammadelta thymocytes. TCRdb re-called the reads via CATT. The table has some 700 delta-chain clones, approximately 20% seen once; the top ten hold around a fifth. Elective pregnancy terminations at 14 to 22 weeks estimated gestational age supplied the fetal thymuses. Sequenced material: Vgamma9Vdelta2 gamma-delta T cells from the thymus. Noted subset: sorted CD3+gammadeltaTCR+Vgamma9+Vdelta2+ thymocytes. The source of these receptors is a human fetus.

This clone appeared a few times. The J gene is TRDJ3, the V gene TRDV2; 7 bases are shared with TRDD3. TCRdb leaves out the J gene; it was filled in here by matching the DNA to germline. J was trimmed by 0 bases and V by 0 bases; bases with no gene match: 7. This CDR3 comprises 19 residues. CDR1 and CDR2 (germline): GEAIGNYY, EKD. The CDR3 DNA sequence: TGTGCCTGTGACACCGGATGTTGGGGGAGCTCCTGGGACACCCGACAGATGTTTTTC. Translation: CACDTGCWGSSWDTRQMFF.

This clone turned up a few times. Different DNA sequences within this sample yield the same CDR3. The gene calls are TRDV2 and TRDJ1, with TRDD3 matching 10 bases. Germline-derived CDR1 and CDR2 are GEAIGNYY and EKD. The CDR3 totals 15 residues. With 0 bases clipped from V and 2 bases from J, the junction kept 2 bases outside the gene matches. For the CDR3, the DNA is TGTGCCTGTGACACCGTACTGGGGGATACCGATAAACTCATCTTT. Translation: CACDTVLGDTDKLIF.

This clone counts as large. V is TRDV2 and J is TRDJ3; 11 bases fit TRDD3. This CDR3 comprises 19 residues. CDR1 and CDR2 from the germline V gene are GEAIGNYY and EKD. The V segment lost 0 bases and the J segment 0 bases; nucleotides outside the gene matches: 3. CDR3 sequence: CACDTGLGDSSWDTRQMFF. The CDR3 nucleotides are TGTGCCTGTGACACCGGACTGGGGGATAGCTCCTGGGACACCCGACAGATGTTTTTC.

In its sample, this clone was seen a few times. This chain joins TRDV2 and TRDJ2; tentative D call: TRDD3 (5 bases). Germline CDR1 GEAIGNYY, CDR2 EKD. V was shortened by 0 bases and J by 3 bases, with 10 bases between the two germline ends. The CDR3 totals 15 residues. This CDR3 is CACDTVLAVTAQLFF. DNA of the CDR3: TGTGCCTGTGACACCGTACTGGCTGTGACAGCACAACTCTTCTTT.

This clone has only a few counts. This likely reflects a read error, since a far larger clone is one base away. The V gene is TRDV2, the J gene TRDJ1; 8 positions agree with TRDD3. CDR3 length: 14 residues. Germline V gene sequence: CDR1 GEAIGNYY, CDR2 EKD. The CDR3 here is CAWDILGDTDKLIF. DNA of the CDR3: TGTGCCTGGGACATACTGGGGGACACCGATAAACTCATCTTT.

This clone has just a few counts. A single base separates this from a much larger clone, so it may be a read error. The V and J genes are TRDV2 and TRDJ3; 12 nucleotides align to TRDD3. The J gene, missing from TCRdb, was assigned here through DNA to germline matching. The V and J ends lost 9 bases and 3 bases, in that order; junction bases with no gene match: 5. The CDR3 runs to 16 residues. Germline CDR1 GEAIGNYY, CDR2 EKD. The CDR3 DNA sequence: TGTGCCCGTGCTGGGGGATACGACTGGGACACCCGACAGATGTTTTTC. Encoded protein: CARAGGYDWDTRQMFF.

The chain carries TRDV2 and TRDJ3; possibly TRDD3 for D (6 bases). CDR3 length: 18 residues. The V gene lost 0 bases and the J gene lost 0 bases, with 11 bases spanning the gap. Germline V gene lookup returns CDR1 GEAIGNYY and CDR2 EKD. The CDR3 coding sequence is TGTGCCTGTGACACCGTTGGGGGGAGCTCCTGGGACACCCGACAGATGTTTTTC. Amino acid sequence: CACDTVGGSSWDTRQMFF.

This clone is deemed large (0.1 to 1%). The chain is built from TRDV2 and TRDJ3, with TRDD3 identical over 13 bases. This CDR3 comprises 19 residues. The V and J ends lost 3 bases and 0 bases, in that order; junction bases with no gene match: 4. Germline lookup yields CDR1 GEAIGNYY and CDR2 EKD. The CDR3: CACDVLGDTDSWDTRQMFF. CDR3 nucleotide sequence: TGTGCCTGTGACGTACTGGGGGATACGGACTCCTGGGACACCCGACAGATGTTTTTC.

With regard to this clone: It may be a read error: a sequence one base away is much more abundant. The chain has TRDV2 and TRDJ3, with TRDD3 matching over 7 bases. The V segment lost 3 bases and the J segment 2 bases; nucleotides outside the gene matches: 3. The CDR3 sequence is 16 residues long. CDR1 is GEAIGNYY, CDR2 EKD, per germline. The CDR3 coding sequence is TGTGCCTGTGACCCCTGGGGGGCCTGGGACACCCGACAGATGTTTTTC. The encoded protein is CACDPWGAWDTRQMFF.

Within the sample, this clone is large (0.1 to 1%). The V and J genes are TRDV2 and TRDJ2; 7 bases map to TRDD3. The ends lost 3 bases at V and 3 bases at J; junction bases unmatched: 0. The CDR3 runs 13 residues. CDR1 GEAIGNYY and CDR2 EKD come from the germline V gene. CDR3 in DNA: TGTGCCTGTGACGGGGATATGACAGCACAACTCTTCTTT. Translated, it gives CACDGDMTAQLFF.

On this clone itself: Since a much larger clone is just one base distant, this may be a read error. The J gene is TRDJ3, the V gene TRDV2; TRDD3 matches at 7 bases. After removal of 0 bases from V and 2 bases from J, the junction contained 3 bases not matched to a gene. The CDR3 is 17 amino acids. Germline V gene data show CDR1 as GEAIGNYY and CDR2 as EKD. The DNA of the CDR3 is TGTGCCTGTGACACCGGGGGGATGACCTGGGACACCCGACAGATGTTTTTC. It is translated as CACDTGGMTWDTRQMFF.

This clone has a handful of counts. This may stem from a read error, because a much larger clone lies one nucleotide away. J is TRDJ3 and V is TRDV2, with D tentatively TRDD3 (5 bases). The CDR3 length is 15 residues. Germline V gives CDR1 GEAIGNYY, CDR2 EKD. CDR3 coding DNA: TGTGCCTGTGACAGGAGCTCCTGGGACACCCGACAGATATTTTTC. The encoded protein is CACDRSSWDTRQIFF.

This clone rates as medium-sized. The rearrangement links TRDV2 to TRDJ1; D perhaps matches TRDD3 (6 bases). The V gene's germline CDR1 is GEAIGNYY and CDR2 EKD. Trimming stripped 1 base from V and 0 bases from J, with 11 bases between. The CDR3 consists of 15 residues. The CDR3 sequence is CACDTGGPYTDKLIF. The CDR3 bases are TGTGCCTGTGACACTGGGGGCCCGTACACCGATAAACTCATCTTT.

Concerning this clone itself: A far larger clone is just one base off, so this is likely a read error. The V and J genes are TRDV2 and TRDJ2, with 11 bases that match TRDD3. TCRdb is silent on the J gene; assignment here came from matching the DNA to germline. This CDR3 has 16 residues. The germline CDR1 and CDR2 sequences are GEAIGNYY and EKD. In nucleotides, the CDR3 is TGTGCCTGTGACACTGGGGGATACGCTTTGAAAGCACAACTCTTCTTT. Its translation is CACDTGGYALKAQLFF.

This clone occurred a few times. A read error is likely here: a far larger clone is one base away. The V and J genes are TRDV2 and TRDJ1; the match to TRDD3 covers 13 bases. The germline gives CDR1 GEAIGNYY, CDR2 EKD. V lost 2 bases to trimming and J lost 0 bases; unmatched junction nucleotides: 2. The CDR3 extends over 16 amino acids. CDR3 sequence (DNA): TGTGCCTGTGACATACTGGGGGATACGTACACCGATAAACTCATCTTT. Translated: CACDILGDTYTDKLIF.

In this sample, this clone is medium-sized. J is TRDJ3 and V is TRDV2, with TRDD3 matching 12 bases. The junction had 3 bases not matched to a gene; V was cut back by 1 base and J by 0 bases. This CDR3 has 19 residues. Germline V gene lookup returns CDR1 GEAIGNYY and CDR2 EKD. The CDR3 sequence: CACDTGWGIRSWDTRQMFF. In DNA, the CDR3 is TGTGCCTGTGACACGGGCTGGGGGATACGCTCCTGGGACACCCGACAGATGTTTTTC.

This clone is medium-sized. V usage is TRDV2 and J usage is TRDJ3, with D tentatively TRDD3 (5 bases). As TCRdb names no J gene, one was assigned here on the basis of a DNA match to germline. Germline V gene sequence: CDR1 GEAIGNYY, CDR2 EKD. This CDR3 comprises 14 residues. V shed 3 bases and J shed 5 bases, with 7 bases lying between them. CDR3 in DNA: TGTGCCTGTGACGTACTGGGGGACACCCGACAGATGTTTTTC. It is translated as CACDVLGDTRQMFF.

The chain carries TRDV2 and TRDJ2; TRDD3 agrees at 8 bases. TCRdb offers no J gene call, so here the DNA was matched to germline to obtain one. There are 15 residues in the CDR3. Germline V gene data show CDR1 as GEAIGNYY and CDR2 as EKD. The V segment lost 0 bases and the J segment 1 base; nucleotides outside the gene matches: 0. The CDR3 region has the DNA TGTGCCTGTGACACCTGGGGGATTTTGACAGCACAACTCTTCTTT. Translating it yields CACDTWGILTAQLFF.

By proportion, this clone is medium-sized. The same CDR3 arises from other DNA sequences in this sample as well. This chain connects TRDV2 to TRDJ3; 13 nucleotides line up with TRDD3. This CDR3 spans 19 amino acids. The ends lost 0 bases at V and 4 bases at J; junction bases unmatched: 5. Germline V gives CDR1 GEAIGNYY, CDR2 EKD. The CDR3 protein is CACDTVLGDTSWDTRQMFF. In DNA form, the CDR3 reads TGTGCCTGTGACACCGTACTGGGGGATACGAGTTGGGACACCCGACAGATGTTTTTC.

This clone is deemed large. This chain uses TRDV2 with TRDJ3, with 13 positions matching TRDD3. V lost 1 base and J lost 0; bases outside the gene matches: 5. CDR1 is GEAIGNYY, CDR2 EKD, per germline. This CDR3 comprises 20 residues. DNA of the CDR3: TGTGCCTGTGACACAACTGGGGGATACGCTAGCTCCTGGGACACCCGACAGATGTTTTTC. This translates into CACDTTGGYASSWDTRQMFF.

The assigned J gene is TRDJ2, but the V gene is uncalled; the table names TRDD3, a call not compared with the DNA. There are 17 residues in the CDR3. The CDR3 is CACDYLLGDTLTAQLFF. The CDR3 DNA is TGTGCCTGTGACTACTTACTGGGGGATACTTTGACAGCACAACTCTTCTTT.

There are a few counts of this clone. A far larger clone is just one base off, so this is likely a read error. This chain links TRDV2 with TRDJ3, with 7 positions matching TRDD3. CDR3 size: 17 residues. Looked up from germline, CDR1 is GEAIGNYY and CDR2 is EKD. The CDR3 coding sequence is TGTGCCTGTGACACCTGGGGGAGCTCCTGGGACCCCCGACAGATGTTTTTC. Encoded protein: CACDTWGSSWDPRQMFF.

In its sample, this clone ranks as large. V usage is TRDV2 and J usage is TRDJ2, with TRDD3 identical over 8 bases. Germline lookup yields CDR1 GEAIGNYY and CDR2 EKD. Trimming removed 0 bases from V and 4 bases from J; junction bases left unmatched: 0. The CDR3 covers 14 residues. The CDR3 DNA follows: TGTGCCTGTGACACCGGGGATACGACAGCACAACTCTTCTTT. It encodes CACDTGDTTAQLFF.

This clone is labeled as medium-sized. This rearrangement joins TRDV2 to TRDJ1, with 10 bases matching TRDD3. Per the germline V gene, CDR1 is GEAIGNYY and CDR2 is EKD. Trimming removed 0 bases from V and 0 bases from J; junction bases left unmatched: 3. This CDR3 comprises 16 residues. The chain's CDR3 is CACDTDTGGYTDKLIF. CDR3 nucleotide sequence: TGTGCCTGTGACACCGATACTGGGGGATACACCGATAAACTCATCTTT.

Within the sample, this clone is large (0.1 to 1%). This chain connects TRDV2 to TRDJ1; 10 bases map to TRDD3. This CDR3 has 15 residues. J gave up 0 bases and V 2 bases, and 2 bases lay outside the gene matches. Germline V gene sequence: CDR1 GEAIGNYY, CDR2 EKD. As DNA, the CDR3 is TGTGCCTGTGACAACACTGGGGGATACACCGATAAACTCATCTTT. Translation gives CACDNTGGYTDKLIF.

In its sample, this clone ranks as large. This rearrangement joins TRDV2 to TRDJ3; maybe TRDD3 (5 bases). The V end was cut by 0 bases, the J end by 0 bases, with 8 bases between. The germline V gene has CDR1 GEAIGNYY and CDR2 EKD. The CDR3 has 17 residues. The CDR3 DNA reads TGTGCCTGTGACACCGCTGGGAGCTCCTGGGACACCCGACAGATGTTTTTC. Its protein is CACDTAGSSWDTRQMFF.